This T cell receptor (beta chain) stems from a study of T cell responses to AZD1222 COVID-19 vaccine. Trimming took off 3 bases at V and 4 bases at J, with 3 bases between the two ends. CDR3 length: 11 amino acids. Clones were sequenced by immunoSEQ multiplex PCR, and TCRdb holds only the in-frame ones, with some missing. The table shows roughly 150,000 clones, with about 90% occurring only once. In the case of this clone: What it binds is not known.

Notes on the study in general: Spike-specific TCR breadth and depth rose after two AZD1222 doses. It should be noted that donors were predominantly white British and more often female, and clonal diversity was possibly underestimated.

The genes are TRBV12-3 or TRBV12-4 and TRBJ1-1; D not certain. The TCR was taken from an adult who received the AZD1222 COVID-19 vaccine. Sequencing used peripheral blood, obtained 28 days after the second AZD1222 dose. The CDR3 region has the DNA TGTGCCAGCAGTTTGTTCACTGAAGCTTTCTTT. The encoded protein is CASSLFTEAFF.